The 27 T cell receptor beta chains below all came from one sample that was sequenced in a study of neoadjuvant anti-PD-1 for oral cavity cancer. Time point of the sample: after neoadjuvant nivolumab, at surgical resection. Here immunoSEQ multiplex PCR was the method, and the copy in TCRdb shows in-frame clones only, minus some. The sample consists of about 42,000 clones, about three quarters of them appearing once. The sequencing here drew on PBMCs, taken after nivolumab (anti-PD-1) treatment. The source is a person between 35 and 79 years old with oral cavity squamous cell carcinoma.

The rearrangement links TRBV13 to TRBJ2-6, with D perhaps matching TRBD1 or TRBD2 (5 bases each). V gave up 6 bases and J gave up 4 bases, with 19 bases separating them. The CDR3 totals 17 residues. CDR1 is PRHDT, CDR2 FYEKMQ, per germline (reference sequence). This chain's CDR3 is CASSTWGNTDGANVLTF. The CDR3 bases are TGTGCCAGCAGTACCTGGGGGAACACCGACGGGGCCAACGTCCTGACTTTC.

This clone has only a few counts. The chain employs TRBV27 and TRBJ1-2; 10 bases map to TRBD1. There are 16 residues in the CDR3. The V and J ends lost 8 bases and 6 bases, in that order; junction bases with no gene match: 15. Germline loops: CDR1 MNHEY, CDR2 SMNVEV (reference sequence). The CDR3 coding sequence is TGTGCCAGCGTTAAGAATGCTGACAGGGGGCTTCATGGCTACACCTTC. It encodes CASVKNADRGLHGYTF.

The genes are TRBV11-2 and TRBJ1-1; TRBD1 might be the D (5 bases). CDR1 SGHAT and CDR2 FQNNGV come from the germline V gene. Trimming shortened V by 6 bases and J by 4 bases, and 15 bases separated the two germline ends. The CDR3 covers 14 residues. The CDR3 region is CASSHPRRGTEAFF. In DNA, the CDR3 is TGTGCCAGCAGTCATCCCCGAAGGGGCACTGAAGCTTTCTTT.

In its sample, this clone ranks as medium-sized. This chain links TRBV5-1 with TRBJ1-1; 12 nucleotides match TRBD1. The junction had 10 bases not matched to a gene; V was cut back by 4 bases and J by 3 bases. Germline-derived CDR1 and CDR2 are SGHRS and YFSETQ. The CDR3 length is 17 residues. The CDR3 here is CASSEGRDRGLHTEAFF. The CDR3 nucleotides read TGCGCCAGCAGCGAAGGTCGGGACAGGGGGCTACACACTGAAGCTTTCTTT. The full variable domain, with the rest looked up from reference TRBV5-1 and TRBJ1-1, is KAGVTQTPRYLIKTRGQQVTLSCSPISGHRSVSWYQQTPGQGLQFLFEYFSETQRNKGNFPGRFSGRQFSNSRSEMNVSTLELGDSALYLCASSEGRDRGLHTEAFFGQGTRLTVV.

This clone was seen only a few times. The chain has TRBV11-2 and TRBJ2-2; no definite D call. The CDR3 totals 15 residues. The germline V and J ends were trimmed by 3 bases and 5 bases, with 13 bases remaining between them. Looked up from germline, CDR1 is SGHAT and CDR2 is FQNNGV. The CDR3: CASSFTDVRTGELFF. The CDR3 bases are TGTGCCAGCAGCTTTACGGACGTGAGGACCGGGGAGCTGTTTTTT. The full variable domain, completed using reference TRBV11-2 and TRBJ2-2, is EAGVAQSPRYKIIEKRQSVAFWCNPISGHATLYWYQQILGQGPKLLIQFQNNGVVDDSQLPKDRFSAERLKGVDSTLKIQPAKLEDSAVYLCASSFTDVRTGELFFGEGSRLTVL.

In this sample, this clone turned up a few times. V usage is TRBV28 and J usage is TRBJ1-1; no reliable D call. Trimming shortened V by 6 bases and J by 8 bases, and 22 bases separated the two germline ends. In germline, CDR1 is MDHEN, CDR2 SYDVKM. The CDR3 extends over 15 amino acids. The CDR3 protein is CASSLGFAGGGEAFF. The CDR3 nucleotides read TGTGCCAGCAGCCTGGGCTTCGCCGGAGGTGGGGAAGCTTTCTTT.

The J gene is TRBJ1-6, the V gene TRBV19, with D possibly matching TRBD1 (6 bases). Germline CDR1 and CDR2: LNHDA and SQIVND (reference sequence). The CDR3 covers 15 residues. The germline V and J ends were trimmed by 4 bases and 6 bases, with 13 bases remaining between them. In DNA form, the CDR3 reads TGTGCCAGTAGTACACAGGGAAAGGGTAATTCACCCCTCCACTTT. It translates to CASSTQGKGNSPLHF.

The V and J genes are TRBV5-1 and TRBJ2-1; 9 bases align to TRBD2. The V and J ends lost 0 bases and 1 base, in that order; junction bases with no gene match: 11. This CDR3 spans 19 amino acids. The germline V gene has CDR1 SGHRS and CDR2 YFSETQ. CDR3 sequence: CASSLVGLAGLSSYNEQFF. CDR3 coding DNA: TGCGCCAGCAGCTTGGTAGGCCTAGCGGGGCTTTCTTCCTACAATGAGCAGTTCTTC.

The chain has TRBV4-1 and TRBJ2-7; 13 positions match TRBD2. The J segment lost 2 bases and the V segment lost 4 bases, leaving 2 bases of the junction unmatched. Per germline, CDR1 MGHRA and CDR2 YSYEKL. The CDR3 covers 15 residues. The CDR3 protein is CASSLLAGGTYEQYF. The CDR3 region has the DNA TGCGCCAGCAGCCTACTAGCGGGGGGGACCTACGAGCAGTACTTC.

The rearrangement links TRBV27 to TRBJ2-3; possibly TRBD1 or TRBD2 for D (5 bases each). Trimming pared 7 bases from V and 1 base from J, leaving 12 bases between. The CDR3 sequence is 14 residues long. The germline V gene encodes CDR1 MNHEY and CDR2 SMNVEV (reference sequence). The CDR3 nucleotides are TGTGCCAGCACCAAAGGGGACCGCACAGATACGCAGTATTTT. This encodes CASTKGDRTDTQYF.

The CDR3 DNA reads as TGTGCCAGCAGTTCACCCGCAGGGATCTCCTACAATGAGCAGTTCTTC. Translated: CASSSPAGISYNEQFF. The chain employs TRBV2 and TRBJ2-1; D might be TRBD1 (5 bases). V was pared by 5 bases and J by 0 bases, with 14 bases between. CDR3 length: 16 amino acids. CDR1 is SNHLY, CDR2 FYNNEI, per germline.

In this sample, this clone turned up a few times. The V and J genes are TRBV5-1 and TRBJ1-1; D might be TRBD1 (5 bases). This CDR3 comprises 13 residues. The germline V and J ends were trimmed by 0 bases and 4 bases, with 7 bases remaining between them. Germline CDR1 and CDR2: SGHRS and YFSETQ. The CDR3 reads CASSLEGSTEAFF. The CDR3 DNA reads TGCGCCAGCAGCTTGGAGGGGAGCACTGAAGCTTTCTTT.

CDR3 protein: CASSTLTGTGGGYTF. The CDR3 nucleotides are TGTGCCAGCAGTACACTAACCGGGACAGGAGGAGGCTACACCTTC. The chain is built from TRBV25-1 and TRBJ1-2, with 8 bases fitting TRBD1. V lost 5 bases and J lost 8; bases outside the gene matches: 13. CDR3 length equals 15 residues. Per the germline V gene, CDR1 is MGHDK and CDR2 is SYGVNS.

The chain uses TRBV5-1 and TRBJ2-3, with TRBD1 identical over 7 bases. J lost 5 bases, V lost 7 bases, and 10 bases had no gene match. Germline values: CDR1 SGHRS, CDR2 YFSETQ. This CDR3 contains 14 residues. The chain's CDR3 is CASQARGTEDTQYF. As DNA, the CDR3 is TGCGCCAGCCAGGCCAGGGGGACAGAAGATACGCAGTATTTT.

This clone turned up a few times. The chain uses TRBV6-5 and TRBJ1-6; D gene ambiguous. This CDR3 contains 13 residues. Germline CDR1 is MNHEY and CDR2 is SVGAGI. V was pared by 6 bases and J by 10 bases, with 13 bases between. The CDR3 spells CASRQAGRSPLHF. The CDR3 DNA follows: TGTGCCAGCAGGCAGGCTGGCCGGTCACCCCTCCACTTT.

This sequence joins TRBV27 and TRBJ2-2, with D possibly being TRBD1 or TRBD2 (6 bases each). The V and J ends lost 5 bases and 7 bases respectively, with 14 bases between them. The CDR3 extends over 14 amino acids. Germline V gene lookup returns CDR1 MNHEY and CDR2 SMNVEV (reference sequence). This chain's CDR3 is CASSAQQGGGELFF. CDR3 nucleotide sequence: TGTGCCAGCAGTGCCCAACAGGGAGGCGGGGAGCTGTTTTTT.

V is TRBV27 and J is TRBJ1-2, with D uncertain. The germline CDR1 and CDR2 sequences are MNHEY and SMNVEV (reference sequence). The CDR3 totals 14 residues. V lost 9 bases, J lost 6 bases, and 20 bases lay in between. The CDR3 DNA follows: TGTGCCAGGTCGACGGGCCCCCCGAAAGATGGCTACACCTTC. Translation: CARSTGPPKDGYTF.

The chain joins TRBV11-2 to TRBJ2-1, with a possible D match to TRBD2 (6 bases). This CDR3 region has 14 residues. Germline lookup yields CDR1 SGHAT and CDR2 FQNNGV. The V and J ends lost 5 bases and 8 bases respectively, with 16 bases between them. The CDR3 protein is CASSPIGGDDEQFF. CDR3 nucleotides: TGTGCCAGCAGCCCCATTGGAGGGGATGATGAGCAGTTCTTC.

This clone came up once. The chain carries TRBV7-3 and TRBJ1-5; no clear D. In germline, CDR1 is SGHTA, CDR2 FQGTGA. The CDR3 length is 13 residues. V lost 2 bases and J 4 bases, leaving 6 bases between the germline ends. For the CDR3, the DNA is TGTGCCAGCAGCTTAGGTCCTAATCAGCCCCAGCATTTT. Residues: CASSLGPNQPQHF.

J is TRBJ1-1 and V is TRBV20-1; D gene ambiguous. The germline V gene has CDR1 DFQATT and CDR2 SNEGSKA (reference sequence). With 0 bases removed from V and 6 bases from J, the gap between germline ends came to 5 bases. The CDR3 is 11 amino acids. CDR3 nucleotides: TGCAGTGCTAGAGATCACCCTGAAGCTTTCTTT. Encoded protein: CSARDHPEAFF.

The chain combines TRBV15 with TRBJ2-5; D perhaps matches TRBD1 (6 bases). Germline V gene lookup returns CDR1 LNHNV and CDR2 YYDKDF (reference sequence). V gave up 8 bases and J gave up 2 bases, with 12 bases separating them. The CDR3 has 13 residues. The DNA of the CDR3 is TGTGCCACCGGATACAGGGTTCAAGAGACCCAGTACTTC. This encodes CATGYRVQETQYF.

The chain couples TRBV9 to TRBJ2-7; possible D gene TRBD1, 5 bases. Germline V gives CDR1 SGDLS, CDR2 YYNGEE. The length of the CDR3 is 14 residues. V was cut by 4 bases and J by 4 bases, with 15 bases left in between. The CDR3 coding sequence is TGTGCCAGCAGCCCCACGACGACAGTATACGAGCAGTACTTC. It translates to CASSPTTTVYEQYF.

The rearrangement joins TRBV29-1 to TRBJ2-6, with a possible D match to TRBD1 (6 bases). The germline gives CDR1 SQVTM, CDR2 ANQGSEA. The germline V and J ends were trimmed by 4 bases and 4 bases, with 8 bases remaining between them. The CDR3 length is 13 residues. This CDR3 reads CSVAGAGANVLTF. The CDR3 region has the DNA TGCAGCGTTGCAGGGGCCGGGGCCAACGTCCTGACTTTC.

The chain recombines TRBV20-1 with TRBJ2-5, with D hard to call. The length of the CDR3 is 11 residues. Germline CDR1 DFQATT, CDR2 SNEGSKA (reference sequence). Trimming stripped 6 bases from V and 5 bases from J, with 10 bases between. The CDR3 DNA follows: TGCAGTGCCCGGCCCGGGGAGACCCAGTACTTC. Its protein product is CSARPGETQYF.

The V and J genes are TRBV7-9 and TRBJ1-4; TRBD1 matches at 9 bases. Germline values: CDR1 SEHNR, CDR2 FQNEAQ (reference sequence). CDR3 length: 13 amino acids. J was trimmed by 8 bases and V by 8 bases; bases with no gene match: 6. The CDR3 protein is CASGGQGYEKLFF. CDR3 nucleotides: TGTGCCAGCGGAGGACAGGGGTACGAAAAACTGTTTTTT.

This clone showed up just a few times. This chain connects TRBV6-5 to TRBJ2-7, with D perhaps TRBD1 (6 bases). Trimming removed 6 bases from V and 6 bases from J, with 18 bases in between. Per germline, CDR1 MNHEY and CDR2 SVGAGI. This CDR3 region has 14 residues. CDR3 amino acids: CASSLRGVFLEQYF. The CDR3 DNA sequence: TGTGCCAGCAGCCTCAGGGGAGTTTTCCTCGAGCAGTACTTC.

The chain couples TRBV29-1 to TRBJ1-5, with D uncertain. The CDR3 contains 14 residues. Looked up from germline, CDR1 is SQVTM and CDR2 is ANQGSEA. The CDR3 reads CTGWWKGFNQPQHF. DNA of the CDR3: TGCACCGGATGGTGGAAAGGGTTTAATCAGCCCCAGCATTTT.